The entry below gives a single TCR beta chain sequence along with its context. The record originates from a study of OX40 agonist ivuxolimab in advanced cancers. The overall study: Melanoma, hepatocellular carcinoma, head and neck or renal cell cancer occurred in dose-escalation patients. A male proportion of over 70% was recorded, with mean age about 54 years and range about 23 to 90.

Profiled with immunoSEQ multiplex PCR; TCRdb holds only in-frame clones, not every one. The table lists around 120,000 clones, around 87% of them singletons, with 0.55% in the top ten. V lost 6 bases, J lost 12 bases, and 12 bases lay in between. Germline CDR1 MDHEN, CDR2 SYDVKM. The CDR3 covers 12 residues. Sequencing used CD4+ or CD8+ T cells sorted from blood, obtained in a trial of the OX40 agonist ivuxolimab. This sequence originates from an adult with an advanced solid tumor such as melanoma, head and neck, liver or kidney cancer. This chain uses TRBV28 with TRBJ1-6; the D is unclear. In nucleotides, the CDR3 is TGTGCCAGCAGGGGCCCGGATAGACCCCTCCACTTT. Protein product: CASRGPDRPLHF.